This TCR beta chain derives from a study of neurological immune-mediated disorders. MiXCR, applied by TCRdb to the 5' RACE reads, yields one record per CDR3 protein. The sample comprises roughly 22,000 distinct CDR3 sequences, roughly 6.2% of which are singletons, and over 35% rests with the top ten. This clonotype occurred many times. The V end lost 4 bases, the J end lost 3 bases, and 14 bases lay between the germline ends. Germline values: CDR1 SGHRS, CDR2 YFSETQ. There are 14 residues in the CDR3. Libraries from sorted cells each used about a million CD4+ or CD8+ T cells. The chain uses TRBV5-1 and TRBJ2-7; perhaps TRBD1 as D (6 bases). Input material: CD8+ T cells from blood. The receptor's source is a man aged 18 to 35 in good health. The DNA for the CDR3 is TGCGCCAGCAGCCTAACCTTGGACAGCTACGAGCAGTACTTC. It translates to CASSLTLDSYEQYF. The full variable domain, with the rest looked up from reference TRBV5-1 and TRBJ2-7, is KAGVTQTPRYLIKTRGQQVTLSCSPISGHRSVSWYQQTPGQGLQFLFEYFSETQRNKGNFPGRFSGRQFSNSRSEMNVSTLELGDSALYLCASSLTLDSYEQYFGPGTRLTVT.